These 25 T cell receptor beta chains came from one sample sequenced in a study of T cell responses to AZD1222 COVID-19 vaccine. Sequencing was performed with immunoSEQ multiplex PCR; in TCRdb, only in-frame clones are kept and a portion is missing. In the table there are over 50,000 clones, 80% to 90% of which are singletons. This sample comprised peripheral blood, obtained on day 0 of AZD1222 vaccination. The receptors shown here come from an adult in good health.

The chain recombines TRBV6-2 or TRBV6-3 with TRBJ2-7; D is uncertain. The CDR3 extends over 14 amino acids. Per germline, CDR1 MNHEY and CDR2 SVGEGT. V gave up 3 bases and J gave up 3 bases, with 12 bases separating them. CDR3 coding DNA: TGTGCCAGCAGTTATTTGGCGGTCTTCTACGAGCAGTACTTC. It is translated as CASSYLAVFYEQYF.

The chain recombines TRBV5-4 with TRBJ2-2, with unresolved D. The CDR3 spans 14 residues. The germline V and J ends were trimmed by 1 base and 3 bases, with 7 bases remaining between them. Germline CDR1 is SGHNT and CDR2 is YYREEE (reference sequence). CDR3: CASSLYSHTGELFF. CDR3 nucleotide sequence: TGTGCCAGCAGCTTGTACAGCCACACCGGGGAGCTGTTTTTT.

This clone occurred once. The rearrangement uses TRBV21-1 and TRBJ1-1; the DNA was not compared with TRBD1, the D call given in the table. TRBV21-1 is noted as a pseudogene. The length of the CDR3 is 16 residues. CDR3 region: CASSTWRQVGSTEAFF. CDR3 sequence (DNA): TGTGCCAGCAGCACTTGGAGACAGGTGGGGAGCACTGAAGCTTTCTTT.

The CDR3 DNA reads TGTGCCAGTGCCTCTGGGGCCACTAATGAAAAACTGTTTTTT. Amino acids: CASASGATNEKLFF. The genes are TRBV6-5 and TRBJ1-4; D possibly corresponds to TRBD1 (5 bases). The V end lost 9 bases, the J end lost 2 bases, and 13 bases lay between the germline ends. Germline V lookup: CDR1 MNHEY, CDR2 SVGAGI. The CDR3 contains 14 residues.

This clone has just one count. CDR3 nucleotide sequence: TGTGCCAGCAGCGCTAGCGGCTACGAGCAGTACTTC. Translating gives CASSASGYEQYF. The chain combines TRBV7-2 with TRBJ2-7; TRBD2 matches 7 bases. This CDR3 contains 12 residues. The junction had 1 base not matched to a gene; V was cut back by 5 bases and J by 3 bases. Per the germline V gene, CDR1 is SGHTA and CDR2 is FQGNSA.

This clone appeared once. The CDR3, as DNA: TGTGCCAGCATAATGGCTAGCGGGGACACAGATACGCAGTATTTT. This translates into CASIMASGDTDTQYF. The chain is built from TRBV6-5 and TRBJ2-3; TRBD2 matches at 9 bases. From germline, CDR1 is MNHEY and CDR2 SVGAGI. The CDR3 is made up of 15 amino acids. V was pared by 7 bases and J by 2 bases, with 7 bases of the junction left unmatched.

This chain uses TRBV6-5 with TRBJ2-3, with D unresolved. The CDR3 extends over 13 amino acids. V lost 2 bases and J 8 bases, leaving 11 bases between the germline ends. Germline loops: CDR1 MNHEY, CDR2 SVGAGI. This CDR3 is CASSYGPLGTQYF. As DNA, the CDR3 is TGTGCCAGCAGTTACGGACCCCTAGGTACGCAGTATTTT.

V usage is TRBV3-1 (or the pseudogene TRBV3-2) and J usage is TRBJ2-1; D is uncertain. The CDR3 totals 17 residues. V gave up 4 bases and J gave up 5 bases, with 21 bases separating them. Germline CDR1 and CDR2: LGHDT and YNNKEL (reference sequence). CDR3 in amino acids: CASSLRLPFPSDNEQFF. Written as DNA, the CDR3 is TGTGCCAGCAGCCTGAGGCTCCCATTTCCTTCCGACAATGAGCAGTTCTTC.

The gene calls are TRBV24-1 and TRBJ2-2; the match to TRBD1 covers 7 bases. Per germline, CDR1 KGHDR and CDR2 SFDVKD. V lost 9 bases and J lost 1; bases outside the gene matches: 4. CDR3 length: 14 amino acids. The CDR3 region is CATSGTVNTGELFF. DNA of the CDR3: TGTGCCACCTCCGGGACAGTGAACACCGGGGAGCTGTTTTTT.

The chain recombines TRBV4-3 with TRBJ1-5; D is undetermined. CDR3 length: 14 residues. Trimming took 2 bases from V and 5 from J, leaving 10 bases between them. Germline V lookup: CDR1 LGHNA, CDR2 YSLEER. In nucleotides, the CDR3 is TGCGCCAGCAGCCAACTAGGACGGGATCAGCCCCAGCATTTT. Amino acids: CASSQLGRDQPQHF.

The chain combines TRBV12-3 or TRBV12-4 with TRBJ2-7, with TRBD2 as a possible D gene (6 bases). The CDR3 is made up of 13 amino acids. V was clipped by 5 bases and J by 4 bases, with 12 bases between them. The CDR3 DNA follows: TGTGCCAGCAGTATCGGGACTGCTTACGAGCAGTACTTC. Translating it yields CASSIGTAYEQYF.

This chain uses TRBV11-3 with TRBJ2-5; 7 positions match TRBD1. This CDR3 is built from 18 residues. CDR1 SGHNT and CDR2 YENEEA come from the germline V gene. Losses at the gene ends were 5 bases for V and 1 base for J; bases not matched to a gene: 16. The CDR3 DNA is TGTGCCAGCAGCACGGCCTTCACTTATGGACAGGTCCAAGAGACCCAGTACTTC. It codes for CASSTAFTYGQVQETQYF.

The chain uses TRBV30 and TRBJ2-2; D remains unclear. V lost 2 bases, J lost 0 bases, and 7 bases lay in between. The CDR3 is 14 amino acids. Germline V gene lookup returns CDR1 GTSNPN and CDR2 SVGIG (reference sequence). CDR3 DNA sequence: TGTGCCTGGAGTTCGTTAGCGAACACCGGGGAGCTGTTTTTT. It translates to CAWSSLANTGELFF.

This rearrangement joins TRBV18 to TRBJ2-7, with D unresolved. This CDR3 has 15 residues. V gave up 3 bases and J gave up 3 bases, with 15 bases separating them. Germline CDR1 KGHSH, CDR2 LQKENI. CDR3: CASSPQKEVGYEQYF. The CDR3 DNA is TGTGCCAGCTCACCGCAAAAGGAAGTAGGCTACGAGCAGTACTTC.

The gene calls are TRBV18 and TRBJ2-1; 7 bases fit TRBD1. Per germline, CDR1 KGHSH and CDR2 LQKENI. V was pared by 8 bases and J by 2 bases, with 9 bases of the junction left unmatched. The CDR3 spans 15 residues. DNA for the CDR3: TGTGCCAGCGAAACTCGGGACAGCACCTACAATGAGCAGTTCTTC. It is translated as CASETRDSTYNEQFF.

This clone was seen only a few times. V is TRBV4-1 and J is TRBJ2-7, with 7 bases aligning to TRBD2. The CDR3 extends over 15 amino acids. Germline V gene data show CDR1 as MGHRA and CDR2 as YSYEKL. With 2 bases clipped from V and 0 bases from J, the junction kept 4 bases outside the gene matches. The DNA for the CDR3 is TGCGCCAGCAGCCAAACACTAGCGCTCTCCTACGAGCAGTACTTC. Its protein is CASSQTLALSYEQYF.

This clone was detected only a few times. For the CDR3, the DNA is TGTGCCAGCAGTTTCGGCAGGGATCAGCCCCAGCATTTT. The encoded protein is CASSFGRDQPQHF. The J gene is TRBJ1-5, the V gene TRBV28; the D gene is possibly TRBD1 (5 bases). With 3 bases removed from V and 5 bases from J, the gap between germline ends came to 8 bases. Germline lookup yields CDR1 MDHEN and CDR2 SYDVKM. This CDR3 is built from 13 residues. The full variable domain, in which reference TRBV28 and TRBJ1-5 provide the parts outside the CDR3, is DVKVTQSSRYLVKRTGEKVFLECVQDMDHENMFWYRQDPGLGLRLIYFSYDVKMKEKGDIPEGYSVSREKKERFSLILESASTNQTSMYLCASSFGRDQPQHFGDGTRLSIL.

Of note for this clone: This may arise from a read error, as a much more abundant clone is one base away. This specimen includes other DNA sequences encoding the same CDR3. The chain combines TRBV6-5 with TRBJ2-2; D is uncertain. This CDR3 has 15 residues. Germline V CDR1 and CDR2: MNHEY, SVGAGI. The CDR3 reads CASSYRQMNTGELFF. Here the CDR3 DNA reads TGTGCCAGCAGTTACAGACAAATGAACACCGGAGAGCTGTTTTTT.

The CDR3 DNA is TGTGCAAGTCGCTTAAGTCGAACCAGGGGGGATACCTACGAGCAGTACTTC. It is translated as CASRLSRTRGDTYEQYF. V usage is TRBV12-2 and J usage is TRBJ2-7; the D call TRBD1 from the table was never checked on the DNA. TRBV12-2 is assigned pseudogene status. The CDR3 contains 17 residues.

The chain recombines TRBV7-9 with TRBJ2-7; a weak D match, TRBD1 (6 bases). CDR3 length: 14 amino acids. Germline loops: CDR1 SEHNR, CDR2 FQNEAQ (reference sequence). The V gene lost 4 bases and the J gene lost 7 bases, with 17 bases spanning the gap. DNA of the CDR3: TGTGCCAGCAGCTACAGGGCCGGGGCTCAGGAGCAGTACTTC. Amino acid sequence: CASSYRAGAQEQYF.

The CDR3 region is CASSPGTSGYEQYF. CDR3 DNA sequence: TGTGCCAGCAGCCCTGGGACTAGCGGATACGAGCAGTACTTC. The rearrangement joins TRBV21-1 to TRBJ2-7; no DNA check was done on the table's D call, TRBD2. TRBV21-1 is a pseudogene segment. The length of the CDR3 is 14 residues.

The chain couples TRBV11-3 to TRBJ1-1; 7 nucleotides match TRBD1. J lost 6 bases, V lost 6 bases, and 19 bases had no gene match. CDR3 length equals 17 residues. The V gene's germline CDR1 is SGHNT and CDR2 YENEEA. The CDR3 region has the DNA TGTGCCAGCAGACACAGGGGTCAAATCAAGTCGGGGTCTGAAGCTTTCTTT. Protein sequence: CASRHRGQIKSGSEAFF. Together with reference TRBV11-3 and TRBJ1-1, the CDR3 gives the full variable domain: EAGVVQSPRYKIIEKKQPVAFWCNPISGHNTLYWYLQNLGQGPELLIRYENEEAVDDSQLPKDRFSAERLKGVDSTLKIQPAELGDSAVYLCASRHRGQIKSGSEAFFGQGTRLTVV.

The CDR3 region has the DNA TGTGCCAGCTCAGGTCGGCTAGCGGGGGGCTCTGAGCAGTTCTTC. Protein sequence: CASSGRLAGGSEQFF. The rearrangement joins TRBV18 to TRBJ2-1; 11 nucleotides agree with TRBD2. The CDR3 length is 15 residues. With V trimmed by 5 bases and J by 9 bases, 9 bases remained unmatched. The V gene's germline CDR1 is KGHSH and CDR2 LQKENI.

CDR3 coding DNA: TGTGCCAGCAGCCGAGATACGAGCGGGACAGGGGAGAATGGCTACACCTTC. Its protein is CASSRDTSGTGENGYTF. This chain connects TRBV4-2 to TRBJ1-2; 10 nucleotides line up with TRBD1. Germline CDR1 LGHNA, CDR2 YNFKEQ. Trimming at V came to 4 bases and at J to 6 bases, leaving 14 bases not matched to a gene. The CDR3 contains 17 residues.

The chain combines TRBV7-4 with TRBJ1-5; D is possibly TRBD1 (5 bases). The length of the CDR3 is 17 residues. V dropped 5 bases and J dropped 1 base, with 18 bases sitting between them. Looked up from germline, CDR1 is SGHVT and CDR2 is SQSDAQ. The CDR3 sequence is CASSPQGIGLSNQPQHF. CDR3 sequence (DNA): TGTGCCAGCAGCCCCCAGGGTATCGGTTTGAGCAATCAGCCCCAGCATTTT.